This T cell receptor (beta chain) stems from a study of regulatory and conventional T cells in RAG deficiency (dated 2017 in TCRdb). A note on the overall study: High-throughput TCR beta sequencing was used to compare the diversity and composition of the Treg, conventional CD4+ and CD8+ T cell repertoires of RAG-deficient patients with those of healthy controls. General findings and caveats noted by the study authors: Compared with controls, Omenn syndrome and CID/AS patients had roughly 100-fold fewer unique TCR beta sequences in Treg cells, whereas the reduction in the other subsets was around 9.1-fold. All patient T-cell subsets had shorter CDR3 lengths; Omenn syndrome patients showed >85% Treg-Tconv repertoire overlap at nucleotide and amino acid level. In Omenn syndrome patients, sorted CD25-high CD127-low cells may represent peripherally activated cells rather than bona fide Treg cells. Some T-cell subset analyses were not done for some subjects. Compared with control T-cell subpopulations, the RAG-deficient patients had markedly lower Shannon entropy and higher Simpson indices.

Before genomic DNA extraction, conventional CD4+ T cells were isolated from blood as CD25-low CD127-high cells. Eight healthy control donors served as the comparison group for repertoire analyses. In the case of this clone: It has no known antigen specificity. Qualities for individual bases were not recorded, and no much larger clone is one base off.

Libraries were prepared through the immunoSEQ multiplex PCR assay. Rearranged TCR beta chain products were amplified from the genomic DNA of sorted T-cell subsets and were then sequenced. Per the source publication's procedure: Repertoire diversity of productive TCR beta rearrangements was quantified using Shannon entropy and Simpson indices. To gauge clonal expansion, the frequencies of the 100 most abundant productive TCR beta clonotypes among total reads were added together. The TRB repertoires were scored with a self-reactivity index that is based on amino acid usage at CDR3beta positions 6 and 7. Repertoire analyses used two-way ANOVA; flow cytometric analyses used Student t or Mann-Whitney tests. Not all clones reach the TCRdb copy of this immuneACCESS table, which keeps in-frame sequences only. Checked studies attribute under half of the gap to unresolved V genes and leave the rest unexplained. The DNA gave D and trimming, while V, J and clone size come from that table. Present in this sample are about 29,000 clones, about 95% of which were seen just once. The ten largest account for approximately 0.16% of the sample.

Reading from cysteine to phenylalanine, the CDR3 counts 14 amino acids. The sequence is cut down to CDR3 DNA, 42 bases in frame from base 1. V lost 2 bases and J lost 1 base; the stretch between them is 8 bases long. CDR1 is given as KGHSH and CDR2 as LQKENI, both from the germline V gene. The sample was also reused in another study, on regulatory T cells. Per that second paper: The multiplex PCR relied on 52 forward TRBV primers and 13 reverse TRBJ primers, and amplification bias was corrected through assay-based and computational methods. Repertoires from patients had restricted unique TRB V-J pairs and skewed V and J gene usage, with the strongest effect in regulatory T cells. The study compared T-cell receptor beta repertoires of sorted regulatory, conventional CD4+ and CD8+ T cells in CD3G-deficient patients with those in healthy controls. Peripheral blood mononuclear cells were isolated by Ficoll density separation. Rearranged TRB loci were amplified from genomic DNA by multiplex PCR within the immunoSEQ assay. TRB amplicons were sequenced using an Illumina HiSeq platform. Custom algorithms error-filtered the raw sequences and aligned the raw sequences to reference gene sequences, after which the immunoSEQ online tools were used for analysis. The frequencies of productive and nonproductive TRB rearrangements were evaluated among unique sequences as well as among total sequences. Group comparisons used t tests, Mann-Whitney tests or two-way ANOVA run in Prism software.

Sequencing was performed on CD25- CD4+ T cells sorted from blood. This clonotype was sampled from a human donor in good health. The receptor chain draws on TRBV18 and TRBJ2-5; TRBD2 might be the D gene, on 6 matching bases. CDR3 reads: CASSPKGLQETQYF. The sequenced DNA is TGTGCCAGCTCACCAAAGGGACTCCAAGAGACCCAGTACTTC. This CDR3, with the reference TRBV18 and TRBJ2-5 proteins standing in past its ends, gives the full variable domain NAGVMQNPRHLVRRRGQEARLRCSPMKGHSHVYWYRQLPEEGLKFMVYLQKENIIDESGMPKERFSAEFPKEGPSILRIQQVVRGDSAAYFCASSPKGLQETQYFGPGTRLLVL.